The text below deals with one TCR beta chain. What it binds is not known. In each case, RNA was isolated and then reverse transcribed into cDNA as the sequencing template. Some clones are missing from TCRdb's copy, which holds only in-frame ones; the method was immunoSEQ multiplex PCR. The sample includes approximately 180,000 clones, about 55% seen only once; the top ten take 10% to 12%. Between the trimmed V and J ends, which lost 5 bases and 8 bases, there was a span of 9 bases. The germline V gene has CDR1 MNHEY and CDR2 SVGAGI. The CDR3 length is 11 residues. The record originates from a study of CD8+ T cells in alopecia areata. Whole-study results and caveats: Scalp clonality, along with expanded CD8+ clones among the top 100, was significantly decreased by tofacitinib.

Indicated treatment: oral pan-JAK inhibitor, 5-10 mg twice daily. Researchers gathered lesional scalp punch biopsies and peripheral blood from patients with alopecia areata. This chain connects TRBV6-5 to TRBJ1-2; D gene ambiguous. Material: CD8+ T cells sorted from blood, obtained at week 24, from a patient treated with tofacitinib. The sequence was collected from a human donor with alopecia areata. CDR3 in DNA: TGTGCCAGCAGTAAGGGCTACGGCTACACCTTC. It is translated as CASSKGYGYTF.